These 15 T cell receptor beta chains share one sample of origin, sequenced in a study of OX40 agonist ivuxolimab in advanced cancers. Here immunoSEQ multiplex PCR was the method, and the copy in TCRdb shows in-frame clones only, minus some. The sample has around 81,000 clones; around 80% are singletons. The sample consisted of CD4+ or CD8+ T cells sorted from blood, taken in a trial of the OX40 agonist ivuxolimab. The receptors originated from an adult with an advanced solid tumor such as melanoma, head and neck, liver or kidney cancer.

The CDR3 DNA follows: TGCAGCGTCGTTACAGGGGAAGGCGAGCAGTACGTC. Translating gives CSVVTGEGEQYV. The chain carries TRBV29-1 and TRBJ2-7, with 7 bases identical to TRBD1. The CDR3 contains 12 residues. The germline V gene encodes CDR1 SQVTM and CDR2 ANQGSEA. With V trimmed by 6 bases and J by 6 bases, 8 bases remained unmatched.

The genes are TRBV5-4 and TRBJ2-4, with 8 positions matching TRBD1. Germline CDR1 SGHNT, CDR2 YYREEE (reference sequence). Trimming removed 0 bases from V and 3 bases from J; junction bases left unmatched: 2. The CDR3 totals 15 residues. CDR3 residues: CASSLDRGDKNIQYF. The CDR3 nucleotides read TGTGCCAGCAGCTTGGACAGGGGGGACAAAAACATTCAGTACTTC.

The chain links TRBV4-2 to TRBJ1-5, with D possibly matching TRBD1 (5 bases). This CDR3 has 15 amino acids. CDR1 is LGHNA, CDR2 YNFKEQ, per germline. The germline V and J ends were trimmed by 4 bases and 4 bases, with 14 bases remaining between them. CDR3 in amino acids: CASSPHSTENQPQHF. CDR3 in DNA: TGTGCCAGCAGCCCCCACTCGACAGAGAATCAGCCCCAGCATTTT.

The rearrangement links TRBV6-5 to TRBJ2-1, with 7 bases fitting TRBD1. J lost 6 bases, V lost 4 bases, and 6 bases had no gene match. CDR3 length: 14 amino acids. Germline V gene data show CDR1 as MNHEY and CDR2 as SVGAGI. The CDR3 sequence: CASSLGQGVNEQFF. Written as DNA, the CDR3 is TGTGCCAGCAGTTTGGGTCAGGGGGTCAATGAGCAGTTCTTC.

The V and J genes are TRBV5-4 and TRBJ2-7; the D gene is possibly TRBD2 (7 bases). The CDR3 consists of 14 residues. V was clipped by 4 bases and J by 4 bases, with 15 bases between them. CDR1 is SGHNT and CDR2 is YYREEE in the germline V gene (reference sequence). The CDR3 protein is CASSPGAGAYEQYF. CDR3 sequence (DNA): TGTGCCAGCAGCCCCGGGGCGGGGGCATACGAGCAGTACTTC.

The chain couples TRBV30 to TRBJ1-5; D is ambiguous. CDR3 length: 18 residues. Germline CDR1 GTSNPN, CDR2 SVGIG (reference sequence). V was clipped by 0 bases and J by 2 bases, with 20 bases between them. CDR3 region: CAWSVLWAAEEGNQPQHF. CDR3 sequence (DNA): TGTGCCTGGAGTGTTCTATGGGCGGCAGAGGAAGGCAATCAGCCCCAGCATTTT.

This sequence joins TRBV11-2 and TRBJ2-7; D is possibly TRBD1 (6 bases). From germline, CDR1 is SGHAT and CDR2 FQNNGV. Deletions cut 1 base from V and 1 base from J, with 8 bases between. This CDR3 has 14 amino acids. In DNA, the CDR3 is TGTGCCAGCAGCTTAGCCACAGGGTCCTACGAGCAGTACGTC. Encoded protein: CASSLATGSYEQYV.

The CDR3 DNA is TGTGCCATCAGTGGGACAGGGCGAACCTACGAGCAGTACGTC. Its protein product is CAISGTGRTYEQYV. The gene calls are TRBV10-3 and TRBJ2-7; TRBD1 matches 8 bases. The CDR3 sequence is 14 residues long. V lost 4 bases, J lost 2 bases, and 4 bases stayed unmatched. Germline-derived CDR1 and CDR2 are ENHRY and SYGVKD.

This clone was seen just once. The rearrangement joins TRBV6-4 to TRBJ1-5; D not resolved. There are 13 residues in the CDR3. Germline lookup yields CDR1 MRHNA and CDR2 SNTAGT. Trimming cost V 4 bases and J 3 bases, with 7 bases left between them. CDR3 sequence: CASSVNINQPQHF. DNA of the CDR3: TGTGCCAGCAGTGTGAATATCAATCAGCCCCAGCATTTT.

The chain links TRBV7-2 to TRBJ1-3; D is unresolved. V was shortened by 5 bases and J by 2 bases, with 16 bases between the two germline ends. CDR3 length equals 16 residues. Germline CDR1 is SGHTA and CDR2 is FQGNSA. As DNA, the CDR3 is TGTGCCAGCAGCCCCCCCGGCAAGACCGCTGGAAACACCATATATTTT. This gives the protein CASSPPGKTAGNTIYF. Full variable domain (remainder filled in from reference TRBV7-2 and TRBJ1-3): GAGVSQSPSNKVTEKGKDVELRCDPISGHTALYWYRQSLGQGLEFLIYFQGNSAPDKSGLPSDRFSAERTGGSVSTLTIQRTQQEDSAVYLCASSPPGKTAGNTIYFGEGSWLTVV.

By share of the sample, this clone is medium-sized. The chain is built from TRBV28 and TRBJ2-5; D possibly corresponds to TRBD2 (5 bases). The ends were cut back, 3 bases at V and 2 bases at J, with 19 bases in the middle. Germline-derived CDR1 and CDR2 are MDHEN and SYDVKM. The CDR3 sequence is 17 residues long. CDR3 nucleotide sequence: TGTGCCAGCAGTTTCCCTGTTGACGGCGGGCCGCAAGAGACCCAGTACTTC. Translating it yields CASSFPVDGGPQETQYF.

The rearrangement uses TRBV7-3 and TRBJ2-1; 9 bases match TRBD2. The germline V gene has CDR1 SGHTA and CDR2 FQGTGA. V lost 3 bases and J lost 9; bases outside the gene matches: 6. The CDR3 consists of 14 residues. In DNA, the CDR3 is TGTGCCAGCAGCTTCGGCGGGAGGGCCGCTGAGCAGTTCTTC. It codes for CASSFGGRAAEQFF.

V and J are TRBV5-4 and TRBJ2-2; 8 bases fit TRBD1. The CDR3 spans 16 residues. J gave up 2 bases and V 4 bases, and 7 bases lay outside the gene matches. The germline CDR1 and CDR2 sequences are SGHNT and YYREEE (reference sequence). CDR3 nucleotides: TGTGCCAGCAGCCAGGGACAGGTTATCAACACCGGGGAGCTGTTTTTT. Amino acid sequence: CASSQGQVINTGELFF.

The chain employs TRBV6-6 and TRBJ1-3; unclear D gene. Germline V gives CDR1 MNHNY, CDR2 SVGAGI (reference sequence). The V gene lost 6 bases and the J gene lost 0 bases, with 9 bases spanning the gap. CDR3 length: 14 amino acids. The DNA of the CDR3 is TGTGCCAGCAGCCGGGGAAACTCTGGAAACACCATATATTTT. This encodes CASSRGNSGNTIYF.

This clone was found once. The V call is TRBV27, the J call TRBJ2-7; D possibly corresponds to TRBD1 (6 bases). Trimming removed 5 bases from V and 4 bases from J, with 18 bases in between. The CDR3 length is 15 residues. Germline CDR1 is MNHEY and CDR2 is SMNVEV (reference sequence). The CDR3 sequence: CASSPDGRTVYEQYV. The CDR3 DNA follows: TGTGCCAGCAGTCCTGACGGAAGGACAGTTTACGAGCAGTACGTC.